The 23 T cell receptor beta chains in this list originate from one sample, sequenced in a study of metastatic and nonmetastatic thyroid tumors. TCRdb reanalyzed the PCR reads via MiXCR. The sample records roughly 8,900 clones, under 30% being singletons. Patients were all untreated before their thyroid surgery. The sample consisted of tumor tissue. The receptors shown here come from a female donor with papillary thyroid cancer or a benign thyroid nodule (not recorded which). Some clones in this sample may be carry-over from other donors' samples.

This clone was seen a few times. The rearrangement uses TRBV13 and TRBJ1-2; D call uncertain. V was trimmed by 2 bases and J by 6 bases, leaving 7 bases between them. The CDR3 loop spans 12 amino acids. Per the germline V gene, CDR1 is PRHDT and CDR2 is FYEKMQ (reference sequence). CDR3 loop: CASSLFPDGYTF. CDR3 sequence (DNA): TGTGCCAGCAGCTTATTTCCAGATGGCTACACCTTC.

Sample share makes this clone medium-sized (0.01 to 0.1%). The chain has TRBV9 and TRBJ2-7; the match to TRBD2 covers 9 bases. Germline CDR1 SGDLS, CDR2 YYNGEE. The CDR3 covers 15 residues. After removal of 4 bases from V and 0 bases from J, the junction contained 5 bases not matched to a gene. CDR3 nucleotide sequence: TGTGCCAGCAGCCCCGATAGCGGGAGCTCCTACGAGCAGTACTTC. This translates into CASSPDSGSSYEQYF.

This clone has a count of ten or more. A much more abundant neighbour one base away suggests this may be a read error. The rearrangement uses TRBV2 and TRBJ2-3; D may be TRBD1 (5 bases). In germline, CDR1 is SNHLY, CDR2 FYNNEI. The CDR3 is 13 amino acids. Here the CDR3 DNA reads TGTGCCAGCAGTACTGACAGTACAGATACGCAGTGTTTT. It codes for CASSTDSTDTQCF.

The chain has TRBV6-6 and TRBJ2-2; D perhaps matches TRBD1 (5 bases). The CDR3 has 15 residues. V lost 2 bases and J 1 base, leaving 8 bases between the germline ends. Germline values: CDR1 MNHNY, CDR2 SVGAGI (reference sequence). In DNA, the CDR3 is TGTGCCAGCAGTTACGATGACAGGAACACCGGGGAGCTGTTTTTT. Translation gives CASSYDDRNTGELFF.

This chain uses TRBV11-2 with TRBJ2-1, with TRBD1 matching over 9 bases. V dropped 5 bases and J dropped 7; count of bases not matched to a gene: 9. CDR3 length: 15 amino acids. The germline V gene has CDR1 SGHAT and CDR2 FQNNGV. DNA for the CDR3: TGTGCCAGCAGCCCCCGGGACAGGGCCGGGAATGAGCAGTTCTTC. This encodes CASSPRDRAGNEQFF.

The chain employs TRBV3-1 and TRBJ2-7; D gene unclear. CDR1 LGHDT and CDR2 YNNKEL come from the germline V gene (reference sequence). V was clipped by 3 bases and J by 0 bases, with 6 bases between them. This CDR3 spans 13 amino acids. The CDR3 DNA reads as TGTGCCAGCAGCCAGGGTAGCTCCTACGAGCAGTACTTC. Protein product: CASSQGSSYEQYF.

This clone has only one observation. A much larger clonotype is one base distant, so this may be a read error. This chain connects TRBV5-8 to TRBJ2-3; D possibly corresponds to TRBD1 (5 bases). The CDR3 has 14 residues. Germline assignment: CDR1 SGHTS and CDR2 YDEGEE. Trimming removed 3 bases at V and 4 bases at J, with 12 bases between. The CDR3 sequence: CASSSAVGADTQYF. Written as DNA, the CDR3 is TGTGCCAGCAGCTCGGCGGTAGGGGCAGATACGCAGTATTTT.

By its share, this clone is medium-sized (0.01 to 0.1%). This CDR3 is CASTPGQGAGGYTF. As DNA, the CDR3 is TGTGCCAGCACCCCCGGGCAGGGGGCGGGGGGCTACACCTTC. This chain joins TRBV28 and TRBJ1-2; 8 bases align to TRBD1. Trimming cost V 7 bases and J 8 bases; bases outside gene matches: 12. Germline loops: CDR1 MDHEN, CDR2 SYDVKM. CDR3 length equals 14 residues.

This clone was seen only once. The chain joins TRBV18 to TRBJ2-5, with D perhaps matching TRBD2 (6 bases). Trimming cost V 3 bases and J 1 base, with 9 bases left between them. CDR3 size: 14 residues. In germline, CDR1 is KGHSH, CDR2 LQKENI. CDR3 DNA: TGTGCCAGCTCACCTTCCGGGGGCCAAGAGACCCAGTACTTC. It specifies CASSPSGGQETQYF.

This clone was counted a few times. CDR3 coding DNA: TGTGCCAGCAGTTCCTATACAGATGACAGCCACGAGCAGTACTTC. It specifies CASSSYTDDSHEQYF. This rearrangement joins TRBV6-5 to TRBJ2-7; TRBD1 is a possible D gene (5 bases). This CDR3 has 15 amino acids. V dropped 4 bases and J dropped 5 bases, with 18 bases sitting between them. Per germline, CDR1 MNHEY and CDR2 SVGAGI.

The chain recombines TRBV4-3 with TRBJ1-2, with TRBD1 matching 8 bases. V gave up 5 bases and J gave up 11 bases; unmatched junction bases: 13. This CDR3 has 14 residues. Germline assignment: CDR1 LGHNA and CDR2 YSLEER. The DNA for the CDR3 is TGCGCCAGCAGCTCCCAACCGTCCCAGGGGGCGTACACCTTC. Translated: CASSSQPSQGAYTF.

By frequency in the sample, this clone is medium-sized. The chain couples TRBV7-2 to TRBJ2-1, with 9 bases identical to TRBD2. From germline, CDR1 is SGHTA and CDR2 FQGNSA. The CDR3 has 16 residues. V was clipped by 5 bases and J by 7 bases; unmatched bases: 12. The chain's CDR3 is CASSIPGLAVTNEQFF. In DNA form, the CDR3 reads TGTGCCAGCAGCATACCGGGACTAGCCGTTACGAATGAGCAGTTCTTC. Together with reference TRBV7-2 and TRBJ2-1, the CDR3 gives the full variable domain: GAGVSQSPSNKVTEKGKDVELRCDPISGHTALYWYRQSLGQGLEFLIYFQGNSAPDKSGLPSDRFSAERTGGSVSTLTIQRTQQEDSAVYLCASSIPGLAVTNEQFFGPGTRLTVL.

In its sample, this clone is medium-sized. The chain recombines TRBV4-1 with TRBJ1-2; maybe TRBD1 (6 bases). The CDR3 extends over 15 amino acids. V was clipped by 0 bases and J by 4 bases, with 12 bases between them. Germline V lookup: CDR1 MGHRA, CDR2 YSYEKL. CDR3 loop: CASSQDGQGSYGYTF. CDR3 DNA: TGCGCCAGCAGCCAAGATGGGCAGGGGAGCTATGGCTACACCTTC.

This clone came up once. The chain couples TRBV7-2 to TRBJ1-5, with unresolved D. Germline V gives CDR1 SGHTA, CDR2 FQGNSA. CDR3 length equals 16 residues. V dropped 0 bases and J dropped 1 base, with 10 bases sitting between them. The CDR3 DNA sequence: TGTGCCAGCAGCTTAGCGGGCGGGTGGAGCAATCAGCCCCAGCATTTT. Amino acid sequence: CASSLAGGWSNQPQHF.

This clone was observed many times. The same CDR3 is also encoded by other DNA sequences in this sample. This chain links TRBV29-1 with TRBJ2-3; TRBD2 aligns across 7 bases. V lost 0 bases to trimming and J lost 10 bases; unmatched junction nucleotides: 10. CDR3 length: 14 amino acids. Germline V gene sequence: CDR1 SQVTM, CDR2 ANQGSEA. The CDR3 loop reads CSVEDPPGLVAQYF. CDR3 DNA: TGCAGCGTTGAAGATCCTCCAGGACTAGTTGCGCAGTATTTT.

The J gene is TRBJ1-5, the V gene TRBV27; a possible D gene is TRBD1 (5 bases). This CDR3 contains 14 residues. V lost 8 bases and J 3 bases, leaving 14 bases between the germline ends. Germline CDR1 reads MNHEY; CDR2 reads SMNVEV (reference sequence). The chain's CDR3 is CASARGSHNQPQHF. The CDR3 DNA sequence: TGTGCCAGCGCCCGGGGGTCACACAATCAGCCCCAGCATTTT.

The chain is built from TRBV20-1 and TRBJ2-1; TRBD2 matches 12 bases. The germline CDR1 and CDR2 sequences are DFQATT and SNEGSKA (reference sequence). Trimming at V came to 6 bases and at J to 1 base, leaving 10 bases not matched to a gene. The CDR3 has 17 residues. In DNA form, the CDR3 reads TGCAGTGCCCTGACTAGCGGGGGAACAAATTCCTACAATGAGCAGTTCTTC. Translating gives CSALTSGGTNSYNEQFF.

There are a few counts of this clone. The CDR3 DNA follows: TGTGCCAGTAATGGGGATCGGAGAGACACTGAAGCTTTCTTT. This codes for CASNGDRRDTEAFF. The chain is built from TRBV19 and TRBJ1-1; D is uncertain. Trimming stripped 7 bases from V and 3 bases from J, with 15 bases between. Germline-derived CDR1 and CDR2 are LNHDA and SQIVND (reference sequence). The CDR3 has 14 amino acids.

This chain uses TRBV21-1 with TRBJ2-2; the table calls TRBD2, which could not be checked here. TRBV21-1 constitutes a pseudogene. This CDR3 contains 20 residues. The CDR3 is CASSSRQGTFSGGPVGELFF. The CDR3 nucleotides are TGTGCCAGCAGCAGTCGACAGGGGACGTTTTCGGGAGGGCCTGTCGGGGAGCTGTTTTTT.

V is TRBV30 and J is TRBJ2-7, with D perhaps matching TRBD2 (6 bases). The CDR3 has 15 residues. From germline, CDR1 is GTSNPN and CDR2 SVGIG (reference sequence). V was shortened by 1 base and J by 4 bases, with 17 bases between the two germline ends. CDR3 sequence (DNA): TGTGCCTGGAGTGCTAGAGGGAGGCGTCCTTACGAGCAGTACTTC. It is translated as CAWSARGRRPYEQYF.

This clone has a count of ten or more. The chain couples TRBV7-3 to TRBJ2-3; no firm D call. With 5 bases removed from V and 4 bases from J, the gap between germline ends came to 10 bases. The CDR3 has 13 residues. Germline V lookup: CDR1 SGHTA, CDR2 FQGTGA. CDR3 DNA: TGTGCCAGCAGCCCCACACGGGCAGATACGCAGTATTTT. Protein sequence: CASSPTRADTQYF.

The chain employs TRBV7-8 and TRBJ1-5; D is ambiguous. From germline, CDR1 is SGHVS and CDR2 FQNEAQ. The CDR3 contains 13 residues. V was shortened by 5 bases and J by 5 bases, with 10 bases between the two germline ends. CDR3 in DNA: TGTGCCAGCAGCACAGACACGGATCAGCCCCAGCATTTT. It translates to CASSTDTDQPQHF.

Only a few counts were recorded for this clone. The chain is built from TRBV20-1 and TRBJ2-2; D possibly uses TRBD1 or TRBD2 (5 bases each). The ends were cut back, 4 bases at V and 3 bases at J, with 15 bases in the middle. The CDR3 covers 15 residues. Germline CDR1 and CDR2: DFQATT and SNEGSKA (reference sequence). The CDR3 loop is CSATTGAGDTGELFF. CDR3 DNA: TGCAGTGCTACCACCGGGGCGGGCGACACCGGGGAGCTGTTTTTT.